These 22 T cell receptor beta chains came from one sample sequenced in a study of vaccination and CD4 T cells after COVID-19. As for treatment: roughly 11-day PBMC culture with coronavirus spike peptide pools or control peptides (ViraFEST assay). Sequencing of DNA taken from cultured CD4+ T cells relied on the Oncomine TCR Beta short-read assay. TCRdb analysed the PCR reads with MiXCR anew, one entry per CDR3 protein. The sample holds roughly 20,000 distinct CDR3 sequences; approximately 67% are singletons and the top ten take roughly 23%. Their antigen targets remain unknown. The material sequenced was CD4+ T cells from blood, cultured in vitro, taken before SARS-CoV-2 vaccination. The receptors were sampled from a human donor who received a COVID-19 vaccine.

This clonotype was picked up a small number of times. The chain carries TRBV7-2 and TRBJ2-5; D is unresolved. CDR1 is SGHTA, CDR2 FQGNSA, per germline. V was clipped by 2 bases and J by 2 bases, with 9 bases between them. CDR3 length: 14 amino acids. The CDR3 nucleotides are TGTGCCAGCAGCTTAAGTAGGGAACAAGAGACCCAGTACTTC. This encodes CASSLSREQETQYF.

The rearrangement uses TRBV27 and TRBJ2-1; D assignment may be TRBD1 or TRBD2 (5 bases each). This CDR3 has 17 amino acids. Trimming stripped 10 bases from V and 5 bases from J, with 27 bases between. In germline, CDR1 is MNHEY, CDR2 SMNVEV (reference sequence). The CDR3 sequence is CATLIGTWQEGNNEQFF. The CDR3 DNA sequence: TGTGCCACCCTTATTGGGACCTGGCAAGAAGGGAACAATGAGCAGTTCTTC.

This chain joins TRBV6-5 and TRBJ1-6, with D hard to call. The CDR3 is made up of 18 amino acids. V lost 1 base and J 0 bases, leaving 13 bases between the germline ends. CDR1 MNHEY and CDR2 SVGAGI come from the germline V gene. CDR3 nucleotides: TGTGCCAGCAGTTACTTATTTGACGGCAGCTCCTATAATTCACCCCTCCACTTT. It yields the protein CASSYLFDGSSYNSPLHF.

This clonotype was detected only a few times. The chain carries TRBV27 and TRBJ1-6, with D hard to call. From germline, CDR1 is MNHEY and CDR2 SMNVEV (reference sequence). CDR3 length: 12 amino acids. V lost 5 bases, J lost 9 bases, and 8 bases lay in between. In nucleotides, the CDR3 is TGTGCCAGCAGTCCAATTGGTTCACCCCTCCACTTT. This encodes CASSPIGSPLHF.

The chain employs TRBV19 and TRBJ1-4, with D unclear. The CDR3 is 17 amino acids. Germline lookup yields CDR1 LNHDA and CDR2 SQIVND (reference sequence). V was cut by 0 bases and J by 0 bases, with 11 bases left in between. CDR3 sequence reads: CASSIDRDPATNEKLFF. CDR3 DNA: TGTGCCAGTAGTATAGACAGAGATCCTGCAACTAATGAAAAACTGTTTTTT.

CDR3 loop: CASSPRGLALKKGSYEQYF. The CDR3 DNA reads TGTGCCAGCAGCCCCCGAGGACTAGCCCTCAAAAAGGGGAGTTACGAGCAGTACTTC. The J gene is TRBJ2-7, the V gene TRBV7-8, with 8 bases identical to TRBD2. The germline V gene has CDR1 SGHVS and CDR2 FQNEAQ. Losses at the gene ends were 5 bases for V and 4 bases for J; bases not matched to a gene: 22. CDR3 size: 19 residues.

This sequence joins TRBV7-8 and TRBJ1-4; 8 nucleotides align to TRBD1. Germline V gene data show CDR1 as SGHVS and CDR2 as FQNEAQ. Trimming removed 3 bases from V and 6 bases from J; junction bases left unmatched: 3. The CDR3 runs to 14 residues. The CDR3 loop reads CASSFGQGYEKLFF. In nucleotides, the CDR3 is TGTGCCAGCAGCTTTGGACAGGGATATGAAAAACTGTTTTTT.

This chain links TRBV15 with TRBJ1-2; the D gene is possibly TRBD1 (6 bases). The CDR3 loop spans 13 amino acids. V lost 0 bases to trimming and J lost 7 bases, with 9 bases between them. Germline V gives CDR1 LNHNV, CDR2 YYDKDF (reference sequence). The CDR3 sequence is CATSREGAGGYTF. For the CDR3, the DNA is TGTGCCACCAGCAGAGAGGGGGCGGGTGGCTACACCTTC.

V gene TRBV10-3 combines with J gene TRBJ2-3; TRBD2 agrees at 11 bases. Unmatched junction bases numbered 3, after V lost 6 bases and J lost 4 bases. The CDR3 has 14 amino acids. Germline V gives CDR1 ENHRY, CDR2 SYGVKD. The CDR3 DNA follows: TGTGCCATCAGAACGGGACTAGCGGCAGATACGCAGTATTTT. Translated: CAIRTGLAADTQYF.

The CDR3 DNA sequence: TGTGCTAGTGGTTCTCCCTTTGGGACAGCTCTCCACTCTCTCTCCGAGCAGTACTTC. As protein: CASGSPFGTALHSLSEQYF. The gene calls are TRBV12-5 and TRBJ2-7, with 7 bases identical to TRBD1. The CDR3 totals 19 residues. Germline CDR1 and CDR2: LGHNT and FRNRAP. V shed 4 bases, J shed 6 bases, and the junction held 24 bases outside the gene matches.

V is TRBV6-1 and J is TRBJ2-1; TRBD2 aligns across 7 bases. V lost 3 bases and J lost 7; bases outside the gene matches: 12. CDR1 is MNHNS and CDR2 is SASEGT in the germline V gene. The CDR3 has 16 amino acids. The CDR3 DNA reads as TGTGCCAGCAGTGATACCTGGACTAGTGGGAGGAATGAGCAGTTCTTC. It translates to CASSDTWTSGRNEQFF.

The chain uses TRBV7-9 and TRBJ2-7; a weak D match, TRBD2 (7 bases). The length of the CDR3 is 16 residues. Trimming removed 8 bases from V and 2 bases from J, with 22 bases in between. Germline V lookup: CDR1 SEHNR, CDR2 FQNEAQ (reference sequence). CDR3 amino acids: CASHPVVGGAPYEQYF. The CDR3 region has the DNA TGTGCCAGCCACCCTGTCGTTGGGGGGGCGCCCTACGAGCAGTACTTC.

J is TRBJ1-1 and V is TRBV20-1, with D unclear. With 3 bases removed from V and 3 bases from J, the gap between germline ends came to 5 bases. Germline V gene data show CDR1 as DFQATT and CDR2 as SNEGSKA (reference sequence). The CDR3 runs to 11 residues. CDR3 DNA: TGCAGTGCTAGGACGGACACTGAAGCTTTCTTT. Protein sequence: CSARTDTEAFF.

This chain joins TRBV6-1 and TRBJ2-7; D is perhaps TRBD1 or TRBD2 (6 bases each). The J call may be incorrect, as the DNA end agrees better with TRBJ2-5. Germline loops: CDR1 MNHNS, CDR2 SASEGT. The CDR3 covers 15 residues. Here the CDR3 reads CASSPASGASETQYF. CDR3 sequence (DNA): TGTGCCAGCAGCCCTGCTTCGGGGGCCAGCGAGACCCAGTACTTC.

The rearrangement uses TRBV6-1 and TRBJ2-5, with D possibly called TRBD1 or TRBD2 (5 bases each). The CDR3 has 14 amino acids. Germline lookup yields CDR1 MNHNS and CDR2 SASEGT. Trimming left V 10 bases short and J 4 bases short, with 19 bases between. The chain's CDR3 is CATSRDPGRETQYF. The CDR3 coding sequence is TGTGCCACCTCCCGGGATCCGGGGCGAGAGACCCAGTACTTC.

The chain uses TRBV5-4 and TRBJ2-3; possibly TRBD1 or TRBD2 for D (6 bases each). V was cut by 0 bases and J by 3 bases, with 11 bases left in between. The CDR3 spans 15 residues. Per the germline V gene, CDR1 is SGHNT and CDR2 is YYREEE (reference sequence). The DNA of the CDR3 is TGTGCCAGCAGCTTGGGACTAGGGGGGACAGATACGCAGTATTTT. As protein: CASSLGLGGTDTQYF.

The J gene is TRBJ1-1, the V gene TRBV12-3 or TRBV12-4; D unclear. Trimming left V 4 bases short and J 0 bases short, with 18 bases between. This CDR3 has 17 amino acids. CDR3 sequence: CASSYRVSLSMNTEAFF. The CDR3 coding sequence is TGTGCCAGCAGTTATCGGGTCTCGCTAAGTATGAACACTGAAGCTTTCTTT.

This clonotype was counted only a few times. This chain connects TRBV15 to TRBJ2-7; D gene unclear. CDR1 is LNHNV and CDR2 is YYDKDF in the germline V gene (reference sequence). The CDR3 consists of 15 residues. The V and J ends lost 0 bases and 3 bases respectively, with 12 bases between them. Written as DNA, the CDR3 is TGTGCCACCAGCAGAGATAGGGTGCTGGGCTACGAGCAGTACTTC. Residues: CATSRDRVLGYEQYF.

V gene TRBV12-3 or TRBV12-4 combines with J gene TRBJ2-7; 11 bases align to TRBD1. The CDR3 covers 15 residues. V gave up 6 bases and J gave up 0 bases; unmatched junction bases: 4. This CDR3 is CASSLDRGHSYEQYF. CDR3 sequence (DNA): TGTGCCAGCAGCTTGGACAGGGGGCACTCCTACGAGCAGTACTTC.

The chain combines TRBV12-5 with TRBJ2-7; tentatively, D is TRBD2 (6 bases). Germline CDR1 and CDR2: LGHNT and FRNRAP. The CDR3 extends over 16 amino acids. Trimming removed 5 bases at V and 6 bases at J, with 23 bases between. The CDR3 reads CASGQTRDGGALEQYF. CDR3 DNA sequence: TGTGCTAGTGGTCAAACTCGGGACGGAGGGGCTCTCGAGCAGTACTTC.

The chain joins TRBV20-1 to TRBJ2-7, with unresolved D. This CDR3 contains 11 residues. Germline V CDR1 and CDR2: DFQATT, SNEGSKA (reference sequence). The V and J ends lost 1 base and 4 bases respectively, with 5 bases between them. The CDR3 region is CSARGQYEQYF. CDR3 in DNA: TGCAGTGCTAGAGGCCAGTACGAGCAGTACTTC.

This clonotype was observed a handful of times. The genes are TRBV25-1 and TRBJ2-5, with unresolved D. Germline V gene sequence: CDR1 MGHDK, CDR2 SYGVNS. Trimming pared 4 bases from V and 5 bases from J, leaving 17 bases between. The CDR3 covers 15 residues. The CDR3 nucleotides read TGTGCCAGCAGTGTTTTTTCACCCCTAAGGGAGACCCAGTACTTC. It yields the protein CASSVFSPLRETQYF.